This TCR beta chain was retrieved from a study of T cell responses to AZD1222 COVID-19 vaccine. Repertoires were generated with immunoSEQ multiplex PCR, while TCRdb's copy carries only in-frame clones and drops some. The repertoire holds about 160,000 clones, around 94% seen once, with about 1.3% in the top ten. The receptor was isolated from an adult in good health. Sequenced material: peripheral blood, taken on day 0 of AZD1222 vaccination.

In DNA form, the CDR3 reads TGTGCCAGCAACCAAGAGACCCAGTACTTC. Its protein is CASNQETQYF. The chain couples TRBV2 to TRBJ2-5; the D is unclear. Germline values: CDR1 SNHLY, CDR2 FYNNEI. Trimming took 7 bases from V and 0 from J, leaving 0 bases between them. The CDR3 length is 10 residues.